This TCR beta chain was sequenced for a study of PD-1 blockade in mismatch repair-deficient tumors. Background on the study: Patients had over ten mismatch repair-deficient cancer types and were previously treated and progressing.

TCRdb's table, derived via immunoSEQ multiplex PCR, lists solely in-frame clones and lacks some. This table has over 15,000 clones, approximately 83% appearing once. PCR or immunohistochemistry showed mismatch repair deficiency in every enrolled patient. Germline V gives CDR1 MNHNS, CDR2 SASEGT. J lost 2 bases, V lost 5 bases, and 2 bases had no gene match. The CDR3 is 14 residues long. This receptor was identified in an adult with mismatch repair-deficient cancer. The chain joins TRBV6-1 to TRBJ2-2; the match to TRBD2 covers 7 bases. Material: PBMCs, obtained 4 weeks after starting pembrolizumab. The CDR3 here is CASSRDYNTGELFF. CDR3 DNA sequence: TGTGCCAGCAGTCGGGACTACAACACCGGGGAGCTGTTTTTT.